The T cell receptor beta chain under discussion was sequenced for a study of cytomegalovirus exposure and HLA in healthy donors. The PCR ran on 60 Vbeta and 13 Jbeta primers. Measured with immunoSEQ multiplex PCR; TCRdb has only the in-frame clones, and not every one. The listing records around 150,000 clones. A remark on this clone: Its antigen remains unknown.

The CDR3 runs to 15 residues. J was trimmed by 6 bases and V by 7 bases; bases with no gene match: 13. Looked up from germline, CDR1 is SNHLY and CDR2 is FYNNEI. Study conclusions and caveats: In an earlier analysis, in around 590 donors, most V segments appeared productive either ~87% or ~30% of the time. Researchers reported in a later analysis that a missense DCLRE1C variant was tied to TCR beta V- and J-gene trimming.

All the people who gave samples were healthy bone marrow donors. The clonotype originates from a man aged 25-45 years in good health and CMV-seronegative. Sequencing was carried out using PBMCs. The V and J genes are TRBV2 and TRBJ2-3; TRBD2 matches at 7 bases. The CDR3 sequence: CASKNERQGGDTQYF. CDR3 in DNA: TGTGCCAGCAAGAACGAAAGGCAGGGAGGGGATACGCAGTATTTT.